A single sample is the source of the 27 T cell receptor beta chains below, sequenced in a study of radiotherapy plus CTLA-4 blockade in lung cancer. The protocol was immunoSEQ multiplex PCR, while the TCRdb copy is restricted to in-frame clones and leaves out a portion. The sample comprises 50,000 to 60,000 clones, approximately 82% of which are singletons, and around 6.6% rests with the top ten. The sample was peripheral blood, taken from a patient treated with radiotherapy plus ipilimumab. These receptors were collected from a human donor with non-small cell lung cancer whose response to radiotherapy plus ipilimumab could not be evaluated.

The chain recombines TRBV11-2 with TRBJ2-2, with a possible D match to TRBD2 (6 bases). The CDR3 is made up of 16 amino acids. The germline gives CDR1 SGHAT, CDR2 FQNNGV. V dropped 5 bases and J dropped 4 bases, with 17 bases sitting between them. The CDR3 sequence: CASSHFGRGRTGELFF. CDR3 coding DNA: TGTGCCAGCAGCCACTTCGGGCGGGGCCGCACCGGGGAGCTGTTTTTT.

This chain joins TRBV6-6 and TRBJ1-2, with TRBD1 matching 8 bases. Germline V gives CDR1 MNHNY, CDR2 SVGAGI (reference sequence). Trimming at V came to 6 bases and at J to 6 bases, leaving 6 bases not matched to a gene. This CDR3 region has 13 residues. CDR3 coding DNA: TGTGCCAGCAGCCCCGGACAGGGAAATGGCTACACCTTC. This encodes CASSPGQGNGYTF.

V gene TRBV18 combines with J gene TRBJ2-1, with 9 bases that match TRBD2. From germline, CDR1 is KGHSH and CDR2 LQKENI. The CDR3 extends over 15 amino acids. The ends lost 3 bases at V and 6 bases at J; junction bases unmatched: 6. The CDR3 sequence: CASSPGLAASNEQFF. In DNA, the CDR3 is TGTGCCAGCTCACCGGGACTAGCCGCCTCCAATGAGCAGTTCTTC. Based on the CDR3 plus reference TRBV18 and TRBJ2-1, the full variable domain is NAGVMQNPRHLVRRRGQEARLRCSPMKGHSHVYWYRQLPEEGLKFMVYLQKENIIDESGMPKERFSAEFPKEGPSILRIQQVVRGDSAAYFCASSPGLAASNEQFFGPGTRLTVL.

The chain is built from TRBV11-2 and TRBJ2-5, with D perhaps matching TRBD1 (5 bases). The CDR3 extends over 13 amino acids. Per the germline V gene, CDR1 is SGHAT and CDR2 is FQNNGV. In DNA form, the CDR3 reads TGTGCTTCTAGGGGCAGCCAGGAAGGGACCCAGTACTTC. This gives the protein CASRGSQEGTQYF.

V gene TRBV19 combines with J gene TRBJ1-6; D uncertain. Germline-derived CDR1 and CDR2 are LNHDA and SQIVND (reference sequence). V was shortened by 6 bases and J by 2 bases, with 8 bases between the two germline ends. CDR3 length equals 14 residues. The CDR3 reads CASRERPYNSPLHF. The CDR3 region has the DNA TGTGCCAGTAGAGAGAGGCCCTATAATTCACCCCTCCACTTT. Drawing the rest from reference TRBV19 and TRBJ1-6, the complete variable domain is DGGITQSPKYLFRKEGQNVTLSCEQNLNHDAMYWYRQDPGQGLRLIYYSQIVNDFQKGDIAEGYSVSREKKESFPLTVTSAQKNPTAFYLCASRERPYNSPLHFGNGTRLTVT.

This chain links TRBV5-8 with TRBJ2-5; TRBD1 matches 11 bases. Germline-derived CDR1 and CDR2 are SGHTS and YDEGEE. V was clipped by 2 bases and J by 5 bases; unmatched bases: 5. The CDR3 sequence is 15 residues long. CDR3 bases: TGTGCCAGCAGCTTCCGGACAGGGGGCAAGGAGACCCAGTACTTC. Protein: CASSFRTGGKETQYF.

This chain uses TRBV18 with TRBJ1-1; no definite D call. Trimming removed 2 bases at V and 0 bases at J, with 7 bases between. From germline, CDR1 is KGHSH and CDR2 LQKENI. The CDR3 has 14 amino acids. DNA for the CDR3: TGTGCCAGCTCACCAGCGAGGGTGAACACTGAAGCTTTCTTT. Residues: CASSPARVNTEAFF. Full variable domain (outside the CDR3, taken from reference TRBV18 and TRBJ1-1): NAGVMQNPRHLVRRRGQEARLRCSPMKGHSHVYWYRQLPEEGLKFMVYLQKENIIDESGMPKERFSAEFPKEGPSILRIQQVVRGDSAAYFCASSPARVNTEAFFGQGTRLTVV.

The chain recombines TRBV7-2 with TRBJ2-3; TRBD2 aligns across 10 bases. The CDR3 sequence is 16 residues long. Germline V lookup: CDR1 SGHTA, CDR2 FQGNSA. V shed 5 bases and J 2 bases; nucleotides not matched to a gene: 7. CDR3 amino acids: CASSPIAGGSTDTQYF. In DNA, the CDR3 is TGTGCCAGCAGCCCGATAGCGGGAGGATCCACAGATACGCAGTATTTT.

This chain links TRBV7-2 with TRBJ2-2; 10 bases agree with TRBD1. CDR3 size: 15 residues. V lost 5 bases to trimming and J lost 3 bases; unmatched junction nucleotides: 3. Looked up from germline, CDR1 is SGHTA and CDR2 is FQGNSA. This chain's CDR3 is CASSIGQGDTGELFF. CDR3 bases: TGTGCCAGCAGCATCGGACAGGGGGACACCGGGGAGCTGTTTTTT. Full variable domain (remainder filled in from reference TRBV7-2 and TRBJ2-2): GAGVSQSPSNKVTEKGKDVELRCDPISGHTALYWYRQSLGQGLEFLIYFQGNSAPDKSGLPSDRFSAERTGGSVSTLTIQRTQQEDSAVYLCASSIGQGDTGELFFGEGSRLTVL.

This chain connects TRBV5-4 to TRBJ1-1; 7 bases map to TRBD1. This CDR3 is built from 14 residues. The germline V gene has CDR1 SGHNT and CDR2 YYREEE (reference sequence). V lost 4 bases, J lost 0 bases, and 3 bases stayed unmatched. The CDR3 DNA follows: TGTGCCAGCAGCATGGGACAGATGAACACTGAAGCTTTCTTT. It encodes CASSMGQMNTEAFF.

V is TRBV7-2 and J is TRBJ1-1; D might be TRBD1 (5 bases). The CDR3 runs 15 residues. Trimming left V 6 bases short and J 0 bases short, with 14 bases between. From germline, CDR1 is SGHTA and CDR2 FQGNSA. In nucleotides, the CDR3 is TGTGCCAGCAGTCCTAGGGGAGGGATGAACACTGAAGCTTTCTTT. Protein sequence: CASSPRGGMNTEAFF. The variable domain in full, with the rest retrieved from reference TRBV7-2 and TRBJ1-1, is GAGVSQSPSNKVTEKGKDVELRCDPISGHTALYWYRQSLGQGLEFLIYFQGNSAPDKSGLPSDRFSAERTGGSVSTLTIQRTQQEDSAVYLCASSPRGGMNTEAFFGQGTRLTVV.

This sequence joins TRBV6-5 and TRBJ1-2, with TRBD1 identical over 10 bases. With 4 bases clipped from V and 3 bases from J, the junction kept 2 bases outside the gene matches. CDR1 is MNHEY and CDR2 is SVGAGI in the germline V gene. This CDR3 has 14 amino acids. The CDR3 nucleotides read TGTGCCAGCAGTTCGGACAGGGGGGACTATGGCTACACCTTC. Translated: CASSSDRGDYGYTF.

V is TRBV7-2 and J is TRBJ2-5, with 10 bases aligning to TRBD2. The CDR3 has 16 residues. Looked up from germline, CDR1 is SGHTA and CDR2 is FQGNSA. J was trimmed by 6 bases and V by 3 bases; bases with no gene match: 10. The CDR3 region has the DNA TGTGCCAGCAGCTTGGAGCGGGAGGGGGCAGGGAAGACCCAGTACTTC. This sequence encodes CASSLEREGAGKTQYF.

A word on this clone: Germline and junction disagree at one end, which may indicate a read error. The V call is TRBV30, the J call TRBJ2-3; D might be TRBD1 (5 bases). The germline CDR1 and CDR2 sequences are GTSNPN and SVGIG (reference sequence). The CDR3 totals 12 residues. CDR3 residues: CAWSVTTGTQYF. CDR3 bases: TGTGCCTGGAGTGTGACCACAGGTACGCAGTATTTT. The whole variable domain, filled in from reference TRBV30 and TRBJ2-3, reads SQTIHQWPATLVQPVGSPLSLECTVEGTSNPNLYWYRQAAGRGLQLLFYSVGIGQISSEVPQNLSASRPQDRQFILSSKKLLLSDSGFYLCAWSVTTGTQYFGPGTRLTVL.

V and J are TRBV14 and TRBJ2-1; 8 nucleotides agree with TRBD2. This CDR3 is 16 amino acids long. J gave up 6 bases and V 6 bases, and 13 bases lay outside the gene matches. CDR1 is SGHDN and CDR2 is FVKESK in the germline V gene. The DNA for the CDR3 is TGTGCCAGCAGTAGGTTCCCAGCGGGAGTAAGCAATGAGCAGTTCTTC. Translation: CASSRFPAGVSNEQFF.

The chain carries TRBV5-1 and TRBJ1-1; perhaps TRBD1 as D (5 bases). Trimming took 1 base from V and 1 from J, leaving 11 bases between them. Germline CDR1 is SGHRS and CDR2 is YFSETQ. This CDR3 has 15 residues. In DNA form, the CDR3 reads TGCGCCAGCAGCTTGTCGGGACTTGGGAACACTGAAGCTTTCTTT. Encoded protein: CASSLSGLGNTEAFF.

Turning to this clone: Other DNA sequences in the same sample also yield this CDR3. This chain connects TRBV7-2 to TRBJ2-3, with TRBD1 matching 8 bases. CDR3 length: 14 amino acids. Trimming took 5 bases from V and 3 from J; bases not matched to a gene: 4. Germline CDR1 and CDR2: SGHTA and FQGNSA. DNA for the CDR3: TGTGCCAGCAGCCTTGACAGGGGAACAGATACGCAGTATTTT. Translation: CASSLDRGTDTQYF.

This clone appeared a few times. V usage is TRBV4-3 and J usage is TRBJ2-1; D is unresolved. The CDR3 loop spans 14 amino acids. In germline, CDR1 is LGHNA, CDR2 YSLEER. Trimming pared 1 base from V and 3 bases from J, leaving 7 bases between. CDR3 residues: CASSQVPYYNEQFF. The CDR3, as DNA: TGCGCCAGCAGCCAAGTCCCCTACTACAATGAGCAGTTCTTC.

The chain employs TRBV5-4 and TRBJ2-7; the match to TRBD2 covers 9 bases. The germline gives CDR1 SGHNT, CDR2 YYREEE (reference sequence). CDR3 length: 16 amino acids. V was clipped by 0 bases and J by 5 bases; unmatched bases: 9. CDR3: CASSLAGFSGGNEQYF. In nucleotides, the CDR3 is TGTGCCAGCAGCTTGGCCGGGTTTAGCGGGGGAAACGAGCAGTACTTC. Filled out from reference TRBV5-4 and TRBJ2-7, the complete variable domain reads ETGVTQSPTHLIKTRGQQVTLRCSSQSGHNTVSWYQQALGQGPQFIFQYYREEENGRGNFPPRFSGLQFPNYSSELNVNALELDDSALYLCASSLAGFSGGNEQYFGPGTRLTVT.

This clone is medium-sized. The chain couples TRBV9 to TRBJ2-3, with 10 bases identical to TRBD1. J was trimmed by 4 bases and V by 3 bases; bases with no gene match: 8. The CDR3 consists of 16 residues. Germline V gene sequence: CDR1 SGDLS, CDR2 YYNGEE. CDR3 loop: CASSDPRDRGADTQYF. CDR3 nucleotide sequence: TGTGCCAGCAGCGACCCTCGGGACAGGGGAGCAGATACGCAGTATTTT.

The chain employs TRBV12-5 and TRBJ2-1; 8 bases are a match to TRBD2. The CDR3 length is 15 residues. CDR1 LGHNT and CDR2 FRNRAP come from the germline V gene. V lost 2 bases to trimming and J lost 1 base; unmatched junction nucleotides: 1. This CDR3 is CASGLSGGSYNEQFF. The CDR3 nucleotides read TGTGCTAGTGGTTTGAGCGGGGGTTCCTACAATGAGCAGTTCTTC.

V and J are TRBV19 and TRBJ1-5; TRBD1 matches 7 bases. The CDR3 totals 16 residues. V gave up 5 bases and J gave up 4 bases; unmatched junction bases: 11. CDR1 and CDR2 (germline): LNHDA, SQIVND (reference sequence). The CDR3 protein is CASSALWDSLNQPQHF. The CDR3 region has the DNA TGTGCCAGTAGTGCATTATGGGACAGTTTAAATCAGCCCCAGCATTTT.

V is TRBV7-9 and J is TRBJ2-7; 9 bases map to TRBD1. The CDR3 totals 17 residues. V trimming: 5 bases; J trimming: 1 base; junction bases outside the gene matches: 12. The V gene's germline CDR1 is SEHNR and CDR2 FQNEAQ (reference sequence). CDR3 amino acids: CASSLFAGQGISYEQYF. CDR3 DNA sequence: TGTGCCAGCAGCCTGTTCGCCGGACAGGGGATTTCCTACGAGCAGTACTTC.

The CDR3 DNA is TGTGCCAGCTTTACCCGAGAGGGGGACACTGAAGCTTTCTTT. It encodes CASFTREGDTEAFF. This sequence joins TRBV18 and TRBJ1-1; perhaps TRBD1 as D (6 bases). Germline CDR1 reads KGHSH; CDR2 reads LQKENI. The CDR3 has 14 amino acids. Trimming stripped 7 bases from V and 3 bases from J, with 15 bases between.

The sample holds one count of this clone. The chain uses TRBV7-2 and TRBJ2-5, with 7 bases aligning to TRBD1. The germline V gene encodes CDR1 SGHTA and CDR2 FQGNSA. After removal of 3 bases from V and 5 bases from J, the junction contained 3 bases not matched to a gene. The CDR3 loop spans 13 amino acids. The chain's CDR3 is CASSFDRAETQYF. The CDR3 DNA is TGTGCCAGCAGCTTTGACAGGGCGGAGACCCAGTACTTC.

This clone was observed a few times. The J gene is TRBJ1-3, the V gene TRBV19, with TRBD1 matching 7 bases. The V gene end was trimmed by 5 bases and the J gene end by 5 bases; junction bases not matched to a gene: 12. This CDR3 has 16 amino acids. CDR1 and CDR2 (germline): LNHDA, SQIVND (reference sequence). The CDR3 DNA sequence: TGTGCCAGTAGTGGACAGAACAGGGGACAAAGAAACACCATATATTTT. Amino acid sequence: CASSGQNRGQRNTIYF.

V gene TRBV12-5 combines with J gene TRBJ1-1, with 12 bases matching TRBD1. The CDR3 consists of 16 residues. CDR1 is LGHNT, CDR2 FRNRAP, per germline. J was trimmed by 8 bases and V by 5 bases; bases with no gene match: 12. The CDR3 is CASGRPGTGGGKEAFF. CDR3 nucleotide sequence: TGTGCTAGTGGTCGTCCCGGGACAGGGGGCGGTAAGGAAGCTTTCTTT.